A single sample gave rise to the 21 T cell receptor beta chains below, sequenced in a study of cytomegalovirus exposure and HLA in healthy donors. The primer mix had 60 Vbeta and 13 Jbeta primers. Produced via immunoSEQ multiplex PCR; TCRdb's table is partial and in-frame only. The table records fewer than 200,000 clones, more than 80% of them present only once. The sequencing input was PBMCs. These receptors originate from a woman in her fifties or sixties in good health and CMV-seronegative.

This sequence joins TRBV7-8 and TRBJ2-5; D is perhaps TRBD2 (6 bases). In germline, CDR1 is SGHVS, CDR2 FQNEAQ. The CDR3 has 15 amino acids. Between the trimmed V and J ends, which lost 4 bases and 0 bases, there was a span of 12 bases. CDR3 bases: TGTGCCAGCAGCTCTGGCGGGGAATACCAAGAGACCCAGTACTTC. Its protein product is CASSSGGEYQETQYF.

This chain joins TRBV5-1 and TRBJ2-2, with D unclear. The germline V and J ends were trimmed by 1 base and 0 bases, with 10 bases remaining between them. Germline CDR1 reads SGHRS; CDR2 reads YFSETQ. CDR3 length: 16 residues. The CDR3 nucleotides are TGCGCCAGCAGCTTGTATCCAGGCCCGAACACCGGGGAGCTGTTTTTT. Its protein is CASSLYPGPNTGELFF.

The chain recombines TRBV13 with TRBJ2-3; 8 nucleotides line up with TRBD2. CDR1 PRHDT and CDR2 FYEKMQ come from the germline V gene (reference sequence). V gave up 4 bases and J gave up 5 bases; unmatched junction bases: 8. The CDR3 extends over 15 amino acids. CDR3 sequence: CASSSGLAWRDTQYF. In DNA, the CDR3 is TGTGCCAGCAGCTCCGGACTAGCCTGGAGAGATACGCAGTATTTT. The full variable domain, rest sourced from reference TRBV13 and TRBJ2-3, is AAGVIQSPRHLIKEKRETATLKCYPIPRHDTVYWYQQGPGQDPQFLISFYEKMQSDKGSIPDRFSAQQFSDYHSELNMSSLELGDSALYFCASSSGLAWRDTQYFGPGTRLTVL.

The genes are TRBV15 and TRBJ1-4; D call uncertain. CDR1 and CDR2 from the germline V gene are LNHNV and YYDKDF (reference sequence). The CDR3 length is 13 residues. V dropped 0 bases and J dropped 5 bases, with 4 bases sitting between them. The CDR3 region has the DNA TGTGCCACCAGCAGAGAACGGAATGAAAAACTGTTTTTT. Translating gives CATSRERNEKLFF.

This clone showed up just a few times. CDR3 sequence reads: CASSSPGGGEQYF. DNA of the CDR3: TGTGCCAGTAGCAGTCCAGGGGGCGGCGAGCAGTACTTC. The chain uses TRBV19 and TRBJ2-7; 8 bases align to TRBD1. J lost 6 bases, V lost 6 bases, and 7 bases had no gene match. Germline-derived CDR1 and CDR2 are LNHDA and SQIVND (reference sequence). The CDR3 is 13 amino acids.

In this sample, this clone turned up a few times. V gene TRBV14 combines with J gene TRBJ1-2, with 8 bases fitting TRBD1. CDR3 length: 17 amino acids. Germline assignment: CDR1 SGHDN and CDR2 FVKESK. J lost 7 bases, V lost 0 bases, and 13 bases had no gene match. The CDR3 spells CASSQEVLGRGRGGYTF. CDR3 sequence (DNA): TGTGCCAGCAGCCAAGAAGTTCTCGGCAGGGGGCGAGGTGGCTACACCTTC.

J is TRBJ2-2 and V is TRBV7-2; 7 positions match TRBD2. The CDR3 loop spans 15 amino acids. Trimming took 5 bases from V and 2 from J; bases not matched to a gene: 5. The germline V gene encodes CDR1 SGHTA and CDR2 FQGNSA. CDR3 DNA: TGTGCCAGCAGCCCGGGGGACTACAACACCGGGGAGCTGTTTTTT. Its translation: CASSPGDYNTGELFF.

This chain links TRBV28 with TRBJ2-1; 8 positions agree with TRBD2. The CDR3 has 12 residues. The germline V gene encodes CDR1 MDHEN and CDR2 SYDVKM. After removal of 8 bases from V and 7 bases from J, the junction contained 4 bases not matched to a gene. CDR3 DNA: TGTGCCAGCGGGAAGCGGGAGAATGAGCAGTTCTTC. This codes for CASGKRENEQFF.

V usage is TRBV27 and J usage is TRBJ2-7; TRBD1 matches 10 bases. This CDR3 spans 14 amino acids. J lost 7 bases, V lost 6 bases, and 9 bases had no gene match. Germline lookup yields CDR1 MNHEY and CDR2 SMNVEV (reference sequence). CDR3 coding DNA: TGTGCCAGCAGCTTGGGACAGGGGCATTTGGAGCAGTACTTC. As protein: CASSLGQGHLEQYF.

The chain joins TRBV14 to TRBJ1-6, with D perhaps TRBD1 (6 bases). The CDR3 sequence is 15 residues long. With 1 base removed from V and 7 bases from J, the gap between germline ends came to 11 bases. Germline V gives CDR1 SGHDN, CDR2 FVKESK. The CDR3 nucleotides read TGTGCCAGCAGCCAAGGGGGCAGGGGCAATTCACCCCTCCACTTT. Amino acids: CASSQGGRGNSPLHF.

CDR3 bases: TGTGCCAGCAGCAGGGGTTCCTACAATGAGCAGTTCTTC. This sequence encodes CASSRGSYNEQFF. The chain employs TRBV11-3 and TRBJ2-1, with D maybe TRBD1 (5 bases). The CDR3 is 13 residues long. V was clipped by 5 bases and J by 1 base, with 6 bases between them. CDR1 is SGHNT, CDR2 YENEEA, per germline.

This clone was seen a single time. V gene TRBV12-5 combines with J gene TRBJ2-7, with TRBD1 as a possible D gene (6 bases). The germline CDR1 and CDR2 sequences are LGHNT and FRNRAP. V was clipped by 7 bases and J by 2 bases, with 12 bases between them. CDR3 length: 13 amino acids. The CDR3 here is CASDRDTTYEQYF. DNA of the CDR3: TGTGCTAGTGACCGGGACACCACCTACGAGCAGTACTTC. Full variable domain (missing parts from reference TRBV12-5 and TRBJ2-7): DARVTQTPRHKVTEMGQEVTMRCQPILGHNTVFWYRQTMMQGLELLAYFRNRAPLDDSGMPKDRFSAEMPDATLATLKIQPSEPRDSAVYFCASDRDTTYEQYFGPGTRLTVT.

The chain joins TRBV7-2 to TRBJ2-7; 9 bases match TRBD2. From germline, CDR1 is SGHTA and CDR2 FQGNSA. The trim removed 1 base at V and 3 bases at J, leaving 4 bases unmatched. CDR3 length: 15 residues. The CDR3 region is CASSLGSGGRYEQYF. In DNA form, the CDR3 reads TGTGCCAGCAGCTTAGGTAGCGGGGGCCGCTACGAGCAGTACTTC. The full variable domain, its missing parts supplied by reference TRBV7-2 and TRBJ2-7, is GAGVSQSPSNKVTEKGKDVELRCDPISGHTALYWYRQSLGQGLEFLIYFQGNSAPDKSGLPSDRFSAERTGGSVSTLTIQRTQQEDSAVYLCASSLGSGGRYEQYFGPGTRLTVT.

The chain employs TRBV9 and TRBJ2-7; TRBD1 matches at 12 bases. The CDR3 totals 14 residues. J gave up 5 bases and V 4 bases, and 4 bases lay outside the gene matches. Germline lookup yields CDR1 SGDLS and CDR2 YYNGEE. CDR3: CASSLRDRGHEQYF. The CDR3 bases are TGTGCCAGCAGCCTACGGGACAGGGGGCACGAGCAGTACTTC.

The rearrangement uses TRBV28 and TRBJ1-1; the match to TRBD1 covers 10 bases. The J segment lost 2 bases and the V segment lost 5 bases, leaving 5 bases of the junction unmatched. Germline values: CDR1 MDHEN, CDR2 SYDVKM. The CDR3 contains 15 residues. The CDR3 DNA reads TGTGCCAGCAGTAAGGGGGACAGGGGTAACACTGAAGCTTTCTTT. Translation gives CASSKGDRGNTEAFF.

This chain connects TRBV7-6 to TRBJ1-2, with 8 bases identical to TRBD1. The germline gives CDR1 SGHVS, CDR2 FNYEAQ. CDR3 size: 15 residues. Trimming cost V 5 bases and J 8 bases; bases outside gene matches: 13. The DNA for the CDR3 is TGTGCCAGCAGCCCCACTGGACAGGGCCGGGGAGGCTACACCTTC. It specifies CASSPTGQGRGGYTF.

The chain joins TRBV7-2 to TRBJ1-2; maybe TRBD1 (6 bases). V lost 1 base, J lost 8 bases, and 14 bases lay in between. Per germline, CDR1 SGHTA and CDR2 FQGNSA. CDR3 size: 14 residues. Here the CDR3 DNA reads TGTGCCAGCAGCTTAGATCGGACAGATTACGGCTACACCTTC. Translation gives CASSLDRTDYGYTF.

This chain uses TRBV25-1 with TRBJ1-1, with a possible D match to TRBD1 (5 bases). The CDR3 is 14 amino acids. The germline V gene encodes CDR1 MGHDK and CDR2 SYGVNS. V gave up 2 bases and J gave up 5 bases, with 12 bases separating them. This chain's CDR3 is CASSEIGGNTEAFF. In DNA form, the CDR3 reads TGTGCCAGCAGTGAAATTGGGGGGAATACTGAAGCTTTCTTT.

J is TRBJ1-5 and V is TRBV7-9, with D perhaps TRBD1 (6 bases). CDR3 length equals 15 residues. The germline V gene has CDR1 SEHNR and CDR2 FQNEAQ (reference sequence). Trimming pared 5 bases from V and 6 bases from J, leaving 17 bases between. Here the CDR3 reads CASSAWEGGIQPQHF. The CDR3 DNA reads TGTGCCAGCAGCGCTTGGGAGGGGGGCATTCAGCCCCAGCATTTT.

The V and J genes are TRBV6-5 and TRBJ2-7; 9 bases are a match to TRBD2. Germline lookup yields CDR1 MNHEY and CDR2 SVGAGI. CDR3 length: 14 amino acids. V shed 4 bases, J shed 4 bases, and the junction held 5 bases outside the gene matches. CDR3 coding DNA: TGTGCCAGCAGTTGGGCTAGCGGGAATTACGAGCAGTACTTC. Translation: CASSWASGNYEQYF.

The CDR3 region is CASSEAAGNYGYTF. In nucleotides, the CDR3 is TGTGCCAGCAGTGAAGCTGCAGGGAACTATGGCTACACCTTC. The rearrangement joins TRBV6-1 to TRBJ1-2; a weak D match, TRBD1 (5 bases). Germline V gene data show CDR1 as MNHNS and CDR2 as SASEGT. CDR3 length: 14 residues. Trimming removed 0 bases at V and 2 bases at J, with 7 bases between.